Below are 22 T cell receptor beta chains sequenced from a single sample in a study of cytomegalovirus exposure and HLA in healthy donors (dated by TCRdb to 2017 to 2019). The library came from the immunoSEQ multiplex PCR assay. The multiplex PCR relied on a mix of 60 forward primers for TCR Vbeta segments and 13 reverse primers for TCR Jbeta segments. Not all clones reach the TCRdb copy of this immuneACCESS table, which keeps in-frame sequences only. Checked studies attribute under half of the gap to unresolved V genes and leave the rest unexplained. The sample table records 75,000 to 85,000 clones. The leading ten clones occupy approximately 0.58% of the sample. Material: PBMCs. These receptors were collected from a man aged 45-65 years in good health and CMV-seronegative.

This chain uses TRBV6-1 with TRBJ2-5, with 11 bases matching TRBD1. The DNA end lines up better with TRBJ2-7; the J call may be wrong. Germline CDR1 is MNHNS and CDR2 is SASEGT. The CDR3 runs 15 residues. In DNA, the CDR3 is TGTGCCAGCATTGATTACCGGGACAGGGGGTACGAGCAGTACTTC. As protein: CASIDYRDRGYEQYF.

This chain uses TRBV19 with TRBJ1-6; D not certain. Germline V lookup: CDR1 LNHDA, CDR2 SQIVND (reference sequence). V was clipped by 6 bases and J by 7 bases, with 16 bases between them. CDR3 length: 15 residues. CDR3 bases: TGTGCCAGTAGAGACTACCGGGGAAACAATTCACCCCTCCACTTT. Translation: CASRDYRGNNSPLHF.

V usage is TRBV28 and J usage is TRBJ1-2; D gene ambiguous. The CDR3 contains 17 residues. Germline lookup yields CDR1 MDHEN and CDR2 SYDVKM. The V and J ends lost 3 bases and 3 bases respectively, with 20 bases between them. CDR3 loop: CASSFHSSPGLYYGYTF. Written as DNA, the CDR3 is TGTGCCAGCAGTTTTCATTCCTCCCCCGGACTTTACTATGGCTACACCTTC.

This chain connects TRBV9 to TRBJ2-7; D perhaps matches TRBD2 (7 bases). The CDR3 runs to 15 residues. Trimming pared 4 bases from V and 0 bases from J, leaving 14 bases between. Germline CDR1 and CDR2: SGDLS and YYNGEE. CDR3 in amino acids: CASSPRGASSYEQYF. CDR3 coding DNA: TGTGCCAGCAGCCCCCGGGGGGCTAGCTCCTACGAGCAGTACTTC.

The chain carries TRBV28 and TRBJ1-2; a weak D match, TRBD1 (5 bases). Germline V gene lookup returns CDR1 MDHEN and CDR2 SYDVKM. The germline V and J ends were trimmed by 2 bases and 8 bases, with 15 bases remaining between them. This CDR3 is 14 amino acids long. Written as DNA, the CDR3 is TGTGCCAGCAGTTTACCGACAGTCCCGAACGGCTACACCTTC. Protein: CASSLPTVPNGYTF.

The V and J genes are TRBV29-1 and TRBJ1-5, with 8 bases fitting TRBD1. Germline CDR1 reads SQVTM; CDR2 reads ANQGSEA. This CDR3 spans 13 amino acids. V lost 6 bases to trimming and J lost 4 bases; unmatched junction nucleotides: 5. CDR3: CSVRTGPNQPQHF. The CDR3 bases are TGCAGCGTGCGGACAGGGCCTAATCAGCCCCAGCATTTT.

The chain uses TRBV6-6 and TRBJ1-5, with 7 nucleotides matching TRBD1. Per the germline V gene, CDR1 is MNHNY and CDR2 is SVGAGI (reference sequence). After removal of 6 bases from V and 0 bases from J, the junction contained 8 bases not matched to a gene. CDR3 length equals 16 residues. The CDR3 DNA follows: TGTGCCAGCAGGTCGGGACAGTCTAATAGCAATCAGCCCCAGCATTTT. Its protein product is CASRSGQSNSNQPQHF.

The chain is built from TRBV27 and TRBJ1-3, with a possible D match to TRBD1 (5 bases). Trimming pared 4 bases from V and 0 bases from J, leaving 10 bases between. Germline assignment: CDR1 MNHEY and CDR2 SMNVEV (reference sequence). The CDR3 is 15 residues long. CDR3 in amino acids: CASSSEGSSGNTIYF. The CDR3 DNA sequence: TGTGCCAGCAGTTCGGAGGGGAGCTCTGGAAACACCATATATTTT.

The chain carries TRBV18 and TRBJ1-2; TRBD1 is a possible D gene (5 bases). The length of the CDR3 is 13 residues. V was shortened by 4 bases and J by 4 bases, with 10 bases between the two germline ends. Germline V gives CDR1 KGHSH, CDR2 LQKENI. The CDR3 sequence is CASSQDKIYGYTF. For the CDR3, the DNA is TGTGCCAGCTCACAGGACAAAATCTATGGCTACACCTTC.

Written as DNA, the CDR3 is TGTGCCAGTAGTATGAGACAGGGGATATACGAGCAGTACTTC. This sequence encodes CASSMRQGIYEQYF. The J gene is TRBJ2-7, the V gene TRBV19; 8 bases fit TRBD1. The CDR3 extends over 14 amino acids. V was clipped by 3 bases and J by 4 bases; unmatched bases: 5. From germline, CDR1 is LNHDA and CDR2 SQIVND (reference sequence).

The chain carries TRBV11-2 and TRBJ1-1, with D unclear. CDR3 length equals 15 residues. The V end lost 2 bases, the J end lost 3 bases, and 13 bases lay between the germline ends. Germline assignment: CDR1 SGHAT and CDR2 FQNNGV. The CDR3 coding sequence is TGTGCCAGCAGCTTAATCCCAAGAGTTTACACTGAAGCTTTCTTT. Its translation: CASSLIPRVYTEAFF.

The CDR3 DNA reads TGTGCCAGCGCAGGGGGGAATCCCTACGAGCAGTACTTC. This translates into CASAGGNPYEQYF. The rearrangement links TRBV2 to TRBJ2-7; D is perhaps TRBD1 (7 bases). CDR1 is SNHLY, CDR2 FYNNEI, per germline. This CDR3 is built from 13 residues. V was pared by 8 bases and J by 2 bases, with 13 bases between.

V is TRBV28 and J is TRBJ1-6, with 7 bases matching TRBD1. CDR3 size: 15 residues. Germline assignment: CDR1 MDHEN and CDR2 SYDVKM. V dropped 4 bases and J dropped 5; count of bases not matched to a gene: 5. CDR3 protein: CASSSGQFNNSPLHF. The CDR3 nucleotides read TGTGCCAGCAGTTCGGGACAGTTCAATAATTCACCCCTCCACTTT.

V gene TRBV5-6 combines with J gene TRBJ1-5; maybe TRBD1 (6 bases). Between the trimmed V and J ends, which lost 4 bases and 7 bases, there was a span of 18 bases. This CDR3 spans 15 amino acids. Germline V CDR1 and CDR2: SGHDT, YYEEEE. The CDR3 DNA reads as TGTGCCAGCAGCACGCAGGGGCTTGGTAAGCAGCCCCAGCATTTT. Amino acid sequence: CASSTQGLGKQPQHF.

V usage is TRBV10-3 and J usage is TRBJ1-1; no firm D call. CDR3 size: 14 residues. V was shortened by 0 bases and J by 6 bases, with 11 bases between the two germline ends. Germline V gene sequence: CDR1 ENHRY, CDR2 SYGVKD. CDR3 in DNA: TGTGCCATCAGTGAGTCCTCTCTGAGGGCTGAAGCTTTCTTT. Its protein product is CAISESSLRAEAFF.

The V gene is TRBV7-3, the J gene TRBJ1-2, with TRBD1 matching over 11 bases. The germline V gene has CDR1 SGHTA and CDR2 FQGTGA. This CDR3 comprises 13 residues. V lost 4 bases, J lost 6 bases, and 1 base stayed unmatched. In DNA form, the CDR3 reads TGTGCCAGCAGCTCGGGACAGGGGGATGGCTACACCTTC. It yields the protein CASSSGQGDGYTF.

The rearrangement links TRBV5-4 to TRBJ2-7; possible D gene TRBD2, 6 bases. With 1 base removed from V and 2 bases from J, the gap between germline ends came to 10 bases. The CDR3 has 14 residues. Germline V CDR1 and CDR2: SGHNT, YYREEE (reference sequence). This CDR3 is CASSLWGVPYEQYF. DNA of the CDR3: TGTGCCAGCAGCTTGTGGGGGGTCCCCTACGAGCAGTACTTC.

This sequence joins TRBV19 and TRBJ1-1; TRBD1 aligns across 8 bases. CDR3 length: 14 amino acids. After removal of 2 bases from V and 6 bases from J, the junction contained 5 bases not matched to a gene. The germline V gene encodes CDR1 LNHDA and CDR2 SQIVND (reference sequence). Written as DNA, the CDR3 is TGTGCCAGTAGTATACGGACAGGGTCCCCTGAAGCTTTCTTT. Its translation is CASSIRTGSPEAFF.

V and J are TRBV6-6 and TRBJ2-2, with 10 bases fitting TRBD2. CDR1 and CDR2 (germline): MNHNY, SVGAGI (reference sequence). Trimming removed 4 bases from V and 3 bases from J; junction bases left unmatched: 5. The CDR3 extends over 16 amino acids. CDR3 sequence: CASSLGLAAHTGELFF. The CDR3 DNA sequence: TGTGCCAGCAGTTTAGGACTAGCGGCCCACACCGGGGAGCTGTTTTTT.

Of note for this clone: This specimen includes other DNA sequences encoding the same CDR3. The rearrangement links TRBV4-1 to TRBJ2-1; D call uncertain. Germline lookup yields CDR1 MGHRA and CDR2 YSYEKL. Deletions cut 3 bases from V and 5 bases from J, with 8 bases between. This CDR3 is 13 amino acids long. CDR3 sequence reads: CASSHGQNNEQFF. In DNA, the CDR3 is TGCGCCAGCAGCCATGGCCAGAACAATGAGCAGTTCTTC.

The genes are TRBV7-9 and TRBJ2-7; D not certain. Trimming stripped 1 base from V and 2 bases from J, with 6 bases between. CDR3 length: 13 residues. From germline, CDR1 is SEHNR and CDR2 FQNEAQ (reference sequence). The DNA of the CDR3 is TGTGCCAGCAGCTTAGATCAGGCCTACGAGCAGTACTTC. This sequence encodes CASSLDQAYEQYF.

CDR3 nucleotides: TGTGCCAGTAGTACAATGACAACCGCTAACTATGGCTACACCTTC. It encodes CASSTMTTANYGYTF. V usage is TRBV19 and J usage is TRBJ1-2; no clear D gene. The CDR3 is 15 residues long. Germline-derived CDR1 and CDR2 are LNHDA and SQIVND (reference sequence). The V gene lost 4 bases and the J gene lost 0 bases, with 12 bases spanning the gap. The full variable domain, with the rest looked up from reference TRBV19 and TRBJ1-2, is DGGITQSPKYLFRKEGQNVTLSCEQNLNHDAMYWYRQDPGQGLRLIYYSQIVNDFQKGDIAEGYSVSREKKESFPLTVTSAQKNPTAFYLCASSTMTTANYGYTFGSGTRLTVV.